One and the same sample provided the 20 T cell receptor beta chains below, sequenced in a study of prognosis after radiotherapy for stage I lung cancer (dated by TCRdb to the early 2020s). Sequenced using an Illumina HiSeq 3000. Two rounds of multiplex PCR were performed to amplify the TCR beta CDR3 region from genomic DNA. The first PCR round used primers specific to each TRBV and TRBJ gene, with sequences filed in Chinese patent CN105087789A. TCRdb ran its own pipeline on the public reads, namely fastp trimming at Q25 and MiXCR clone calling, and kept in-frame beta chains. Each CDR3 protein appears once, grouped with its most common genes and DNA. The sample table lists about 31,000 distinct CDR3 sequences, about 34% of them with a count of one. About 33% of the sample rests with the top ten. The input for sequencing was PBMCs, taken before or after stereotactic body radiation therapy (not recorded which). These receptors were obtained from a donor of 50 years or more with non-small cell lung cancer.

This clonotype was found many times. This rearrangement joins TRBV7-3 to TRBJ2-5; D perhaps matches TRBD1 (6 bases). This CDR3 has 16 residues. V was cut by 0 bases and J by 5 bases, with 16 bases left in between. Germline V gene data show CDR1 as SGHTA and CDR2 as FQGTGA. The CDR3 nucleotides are TGTGCCAGCAGCTTAACAGGAAGGACAGATGGGGAGACCCAGTACTTC. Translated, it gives CASSLTGRTDGETQYF.

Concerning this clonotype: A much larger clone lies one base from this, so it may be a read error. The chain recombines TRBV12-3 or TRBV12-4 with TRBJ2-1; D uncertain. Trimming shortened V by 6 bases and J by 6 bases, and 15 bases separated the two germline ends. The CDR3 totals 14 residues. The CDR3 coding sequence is TGTGCCAGCAGCCTCGCCTGCTTAACCAATGAGCAGTTCTTC. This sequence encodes CASSLACLTNEQFF.

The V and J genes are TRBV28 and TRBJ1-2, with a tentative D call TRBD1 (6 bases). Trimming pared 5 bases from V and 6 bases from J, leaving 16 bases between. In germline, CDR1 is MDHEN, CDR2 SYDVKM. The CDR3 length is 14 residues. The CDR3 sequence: CASSPRGGGHGYTF. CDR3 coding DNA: TGTGCCAGCAGTCCCCGGGGCGGGGGGCATGGCTACACCTTC.

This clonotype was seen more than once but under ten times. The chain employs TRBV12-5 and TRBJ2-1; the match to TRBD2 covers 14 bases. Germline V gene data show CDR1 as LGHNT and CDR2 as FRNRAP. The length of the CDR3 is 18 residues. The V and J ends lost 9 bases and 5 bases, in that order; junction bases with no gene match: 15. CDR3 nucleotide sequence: TGTGCTAGCACCCCAGGGACTAGCGGGAGTGCTTGGAACAATGAGCAGTTCTTC. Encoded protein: CASTPGTSGSAWNNEQFF.

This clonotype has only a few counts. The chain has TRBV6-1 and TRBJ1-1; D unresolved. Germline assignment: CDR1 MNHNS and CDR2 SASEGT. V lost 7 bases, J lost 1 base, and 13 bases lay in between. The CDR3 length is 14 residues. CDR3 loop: CASNSGAQNTEAFF. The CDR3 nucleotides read TGTGCCAGCAATTCGGGCGCCCAGAACACTGAAGCTTTCTTT.

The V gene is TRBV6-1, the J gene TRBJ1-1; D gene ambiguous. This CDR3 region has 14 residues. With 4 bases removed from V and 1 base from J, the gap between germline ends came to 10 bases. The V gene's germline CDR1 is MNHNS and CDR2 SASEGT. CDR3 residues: CASSVRRPNTEAFF. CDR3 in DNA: TGTGCCAGCAGTGTGAGACGGCCGAACACTGAAGCTTTCTTT.

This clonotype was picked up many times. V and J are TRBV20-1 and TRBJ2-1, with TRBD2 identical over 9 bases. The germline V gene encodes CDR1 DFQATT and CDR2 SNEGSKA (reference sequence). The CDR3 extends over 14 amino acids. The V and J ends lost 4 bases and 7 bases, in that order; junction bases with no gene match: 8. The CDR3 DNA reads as TGCAGTGCTATGGCGGGAGGGCCTAGGAATGAGCAGTTCTTC. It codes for CSAMAGGPRNEQFF.

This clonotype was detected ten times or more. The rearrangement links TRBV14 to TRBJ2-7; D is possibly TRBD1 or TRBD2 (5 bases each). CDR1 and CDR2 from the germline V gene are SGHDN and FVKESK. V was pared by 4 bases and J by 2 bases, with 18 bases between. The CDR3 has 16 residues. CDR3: CASSRGSVRAAYEQYF. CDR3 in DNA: TGTGCCAGCAGCCGGGGGTCGGTTCGCGCTGCCTACGAGCAGTACTTC.

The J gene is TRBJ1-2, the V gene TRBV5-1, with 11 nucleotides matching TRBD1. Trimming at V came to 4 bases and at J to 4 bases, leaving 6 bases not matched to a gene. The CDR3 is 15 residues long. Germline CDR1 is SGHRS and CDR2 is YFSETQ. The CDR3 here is CASSPGGTGGYGYTF. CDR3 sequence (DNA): TGCGCCAGCAGCCCAGGGGGGACAGGGGGCTATGGCTACACCTTC.

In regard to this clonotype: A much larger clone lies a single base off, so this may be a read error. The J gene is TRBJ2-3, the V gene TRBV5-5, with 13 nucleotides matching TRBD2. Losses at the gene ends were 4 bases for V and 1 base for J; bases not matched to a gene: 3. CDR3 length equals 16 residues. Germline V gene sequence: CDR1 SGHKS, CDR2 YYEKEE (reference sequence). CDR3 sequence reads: CASSTLAGGRTDTQYF. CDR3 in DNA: TGTGCCAGCAGCACACTAGCGGGAGGGCGCACAGATACGCAGTATTTT.

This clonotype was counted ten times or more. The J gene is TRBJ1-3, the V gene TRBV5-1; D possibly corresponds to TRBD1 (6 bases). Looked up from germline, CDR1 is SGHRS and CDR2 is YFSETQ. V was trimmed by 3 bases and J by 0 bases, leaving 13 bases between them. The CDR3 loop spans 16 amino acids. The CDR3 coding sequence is TGCGCCAGCAGCTACGGACAGAGATACTCTGGAAACACCATATATTTT. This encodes CASSYGQRYSGNTIYF. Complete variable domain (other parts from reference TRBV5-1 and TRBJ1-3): KAGVTQTPRYLIKTRGQQVTLSCSPISGHRSVSWYQQTPGQGLQFLFEYFSETQRNKGNFPGRFSGRQFSNSRSEMNVSTLELGDSALYLCASSYGQRYSGNTIYFGEGSWLTVV.

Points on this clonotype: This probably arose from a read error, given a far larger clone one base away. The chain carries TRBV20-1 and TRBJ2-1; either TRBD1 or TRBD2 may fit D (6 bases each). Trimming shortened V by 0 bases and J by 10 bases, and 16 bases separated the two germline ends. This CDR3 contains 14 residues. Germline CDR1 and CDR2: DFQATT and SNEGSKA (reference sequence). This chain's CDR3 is CSARDFLRGVEQFF. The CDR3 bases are TGCAGTGCTAGAGATTTCCTTAGGGGGGTCGAGCAGTTCTTC.

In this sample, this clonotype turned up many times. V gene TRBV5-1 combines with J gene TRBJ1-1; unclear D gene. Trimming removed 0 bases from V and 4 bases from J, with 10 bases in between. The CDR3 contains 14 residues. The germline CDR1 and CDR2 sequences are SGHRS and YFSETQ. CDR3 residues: CASSLAGVSTEAFF. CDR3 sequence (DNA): TGCGCCAGCAGCTTGGCCGGGGTGAGCACTGAAGCTTTCTTT.

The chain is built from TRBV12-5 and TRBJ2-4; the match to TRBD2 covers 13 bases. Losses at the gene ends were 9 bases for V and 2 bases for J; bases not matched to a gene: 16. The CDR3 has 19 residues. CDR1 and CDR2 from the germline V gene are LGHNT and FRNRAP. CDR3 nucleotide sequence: TGTGCTAGCCAATTTGGGGGGACTAGCGGGACACTATCCAAAAACATTCAGTACTTC. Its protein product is CASQFGGTSGTLSKNIQYF.

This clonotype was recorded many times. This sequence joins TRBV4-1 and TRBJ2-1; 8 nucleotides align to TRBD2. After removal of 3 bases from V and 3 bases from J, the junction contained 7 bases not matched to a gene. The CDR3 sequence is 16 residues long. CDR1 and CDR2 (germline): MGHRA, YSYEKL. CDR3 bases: TGCGCCAGCAGCCAGCAACTAGCGGTGTTCTACAATGAGCAGTTCTTC. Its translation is CASSQQLAVFYNEQFF.

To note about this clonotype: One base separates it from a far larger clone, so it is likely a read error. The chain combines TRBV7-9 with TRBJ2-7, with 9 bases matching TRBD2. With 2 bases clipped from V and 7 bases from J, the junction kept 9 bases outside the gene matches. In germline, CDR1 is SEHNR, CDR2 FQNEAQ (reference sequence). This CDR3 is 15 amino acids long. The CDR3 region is CASSLLLSGRNEQYF. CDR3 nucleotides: TGTGCCAGCAGCTTACTTCTTAGCGGGAGAAATGAGCAGTACTTC.

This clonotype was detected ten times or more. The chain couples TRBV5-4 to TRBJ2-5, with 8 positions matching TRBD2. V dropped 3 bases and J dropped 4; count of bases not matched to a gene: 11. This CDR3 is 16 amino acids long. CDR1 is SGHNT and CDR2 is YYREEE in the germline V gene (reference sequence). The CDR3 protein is CASSYIGREGGETQYF. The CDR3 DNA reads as TGTGCCAGCAGCTATATAGGACGGGAGGGAGGAGAGACCCAGTACTTC.

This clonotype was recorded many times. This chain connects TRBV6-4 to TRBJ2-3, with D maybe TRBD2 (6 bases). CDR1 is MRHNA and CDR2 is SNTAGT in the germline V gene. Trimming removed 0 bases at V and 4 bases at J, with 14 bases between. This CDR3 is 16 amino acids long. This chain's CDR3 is CASSDSAAGGADTQYF. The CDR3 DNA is TGTGCCAGCAGTGACTCCGCGGCCGGAGGGGCAGATACGCAGTATTTT.

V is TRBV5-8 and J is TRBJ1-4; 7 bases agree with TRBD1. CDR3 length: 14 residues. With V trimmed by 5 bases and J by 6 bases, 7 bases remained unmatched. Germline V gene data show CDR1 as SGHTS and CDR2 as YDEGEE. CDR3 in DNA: TGTGCCAGCAGGGAGGACAGGCTGGATGAAAAACTGTTTTTT. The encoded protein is CASREDRLDEKLFF. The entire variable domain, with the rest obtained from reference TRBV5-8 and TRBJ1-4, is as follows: EAGVTQSPTHLIKTRGQQATLRCSPISGHTSVYWYQQALGLGLQFLLWYDEGEERNRGNFPPRFSGRQFPNYSSELNVNALELEDSALYLCASREDRLDEKLFFGSGTQLSVL.

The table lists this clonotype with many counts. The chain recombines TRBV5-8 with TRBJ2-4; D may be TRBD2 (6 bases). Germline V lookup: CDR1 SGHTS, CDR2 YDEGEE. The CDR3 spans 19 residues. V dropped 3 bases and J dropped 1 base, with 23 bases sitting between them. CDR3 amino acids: CASSWGGTADSLAKNIQYF. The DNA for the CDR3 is TGTGCCAGCAGCTGGGGCGGGACTGCCGACTCCTTGGCCAAAAACATTCAGTACTTC.